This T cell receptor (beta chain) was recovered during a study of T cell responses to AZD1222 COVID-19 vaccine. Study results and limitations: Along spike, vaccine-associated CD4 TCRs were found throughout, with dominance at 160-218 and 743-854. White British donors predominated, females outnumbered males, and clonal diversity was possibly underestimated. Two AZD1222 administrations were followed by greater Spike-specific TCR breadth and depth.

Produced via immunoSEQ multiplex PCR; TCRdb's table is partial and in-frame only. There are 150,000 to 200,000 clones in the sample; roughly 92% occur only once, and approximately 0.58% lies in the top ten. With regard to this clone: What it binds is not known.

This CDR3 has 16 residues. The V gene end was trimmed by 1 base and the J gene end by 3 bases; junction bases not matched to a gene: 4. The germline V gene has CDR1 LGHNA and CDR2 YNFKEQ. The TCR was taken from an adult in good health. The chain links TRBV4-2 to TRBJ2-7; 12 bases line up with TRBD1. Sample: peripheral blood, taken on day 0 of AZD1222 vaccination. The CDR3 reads CASSQGGTGGYYEQYF. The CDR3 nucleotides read TGTGCCAGCAGCCAAGGAGGGACAGGGGGCTACTACGAGCAGTACTTC.